This is a list of T cell receptor beta chains from one sample in a study of regulatory T cells in long-lasting Graves disease. Each CDR3 protein gets one entry after TCRdb re-called the multiplex PCR reads with MiXCR. This table holds a few hundred thousand distinct CDR3 sequences, about 25% found once. Sequences were derived from peripheral blood mononuclear cells (PBMCs), sampled when the disease was refractory, from a patient treated with antithyroid drugs. These receptors originate from a female donor with Graves disease. Both conserved end residues are part of each CDR3. D genes are given only for firm matches. The listing skips clone size in some rows; elsewhere it reads once, few, many or a size class.

CDR3aa	CDR3nt	len	v_gene	abundance	d_gene	j_gene
CASGRRNPQWEQFF	TGTGCCAGCGGCAGACGAAACCCCCAATGGGAGCAGTTCTTC	14	TRBV7-2	.	.	TRBJ2-1
CASSPGVAVHEQYF	TGTGCCAGCTCACCAGGAGTAGCCGTCCACGAGCAGTACTTC	14	TRBV18	.	.	TRBJ2-7
CASSETGATLGQYF	TGTGCCAGCAGTGAGACAGGGGCGACCCTAGGGCAGTACTTC	14	TRBV2	many	TRBD1	TRBJ2-7
CASSPYQSTKNIQYF	TGTGCCAGCTCACCATACCAGAGTACCAAAAACATTCAGTACTTC	15	TRBV18	few	.	TRBJ2-4
CASSYDRRGNTEAFF	TGTGCCAGCAGTTACGATCGGAGGGGGAACACTGAAGCTTTCTTT	15	TRBV6-5	many	.	TRBJ1-1
CATSDRKMDGYTF	TGTGCCACCAGTGACCGGAAAATGGATGGCTACACCTTC	13	TRBV24-1	.	.	TRBJ1-2
CAGQGIHEQYF	TGTGCCGGACAGGGAATCCACGAGCAGTACTTC	11	TRBV30	few	TRBD1	TRBJ2-7
CASSPSTGGNGELFF	TGTGCCAGCAGCCCCAGTACAGGGGGAAACGGGGAGCTGTTTTTT	15	TRBV6-2/TRBV6-3	.	TRBD1	TRBJ2-2
CASSPPLVTGGNQYF	TGTGCCAGCTCACCACCCCTTGTGACAGGGGGCAATCAGTACTTC	15	TRBV18	.	TRBD1	TRBJ2-7
CATRATSRTGELFF	TGTGCCACCAGGGCGACTAGCCGCACCGGGGAGCTGTTTTTT	14	TRBV24-1	.	TRBD2	TRBJ2-2
CASIPSRVGNQPQHF	TGTGCCAGCATCCCCTCACGGGTCGGCAATCAGCCCCAGCATTTT	15	TRBV28	many	.	TRBJ1-5
CASSLITGGRDTEAFF	TGTGCCAGCAGCTTGATAACCGGGGGGCGGGACACTGAAGCTTTCTTT	16	TRBV5-6	few	.	TRBJ1-1
CASSSQGAYTEAFF	TGTGCCAGCAGTTCGCAAGGGGCTTACACTGAAGCTTTCTTT	14	TRBV12-3/TRBV12-4	many	.	TRBJ1-1
CANSNPPKAEAFF	TGTGCCAACTCAAATCCCCCCAAGGCTGAAGCTTTCTTT	13	TRBV12-3/TRBV12-4	few	.	TRBJ1-1
CASSITGGEKLFF	TGCGCCAGCAGCATAACAGGGGGTGAAAAACTGTTTTTT	13	TRBV5-1	many	TRBD1	TRBJ1-4
CASSVQPTGGTEAFF	TGTGCCAGCAGCGTCCAACCGACAGGGGGCACTGAAGCTTTCTTT	15	TRBV7-2	.	TRBD1	TRBJ1-1
CAWSFRDRGLMNTEAFF	TGTGCCTGGAGTTTCCGGGACAGGGGGCTTATGAACACTGAAGCTTTCTTT	17	TRBV30	.	TRBD1	TRBJ1-1
CASSSGGDYGYTF	TGTGCCAGCAGTTCAGGGGGCGACTATGGCTACACCTTC	13	TRBV12-3/TRBV12-4	many	TRBD1	TRBJ1-2
CASSLGAGQGQETQYF	TGCGCCAGCAGCTTGGGGGCAGGACAGGGGCAAGAGACCCAGTACTTC	16	TRBV5-1	few	TRBD1	TRBJ2-5
CASSSRMRGLTGELFF	TGTGCCAGCAGCTCCCGAATGAGGGGGCTCACCGGGGAGCTGTTTTTT	16	TRBV11-1	many	TRBD1	TRBJ2-2
CASSSPPTSRAYNEQFF	TGTGCCAGCAGTTCCCCACCAACTAGTAGGGCTTACAATGAGCAGTTCTTC	17	TRBV27	.	.	TRBJ2-1
CSAPDRVDKNIQYF	TGCAGTGCCCCGGACAGGGTGGACAAAAACATTCAGTACTTC	14	TRBV20-1	many	TRBD1	TRBJ2-4
CASSPPSGTNEKLFF	TGTGCCAGCTCACCACCTTCGGGGACTAATGAAAAACTGTTTTTT	15	TRBV18	few	.	TRBJ1-4
CASSGTGFFGVAKNIQYF	TGTGCCAGCAGCGGGACAGGTTTTTTTGGCGTAGCCAAAAACATTCAGTACTTC	18	TRBV6-1	.	TRBD1	TRBJ2-4
CASISSSEVLRTEAFF	TGTGCCAGCATTTCGTCCTCCGAGGTGCTCCGTACTGAAGCTTTCTTT	16	TRBV28	many	.	TRBJ1-1
CASSIGTMADTQYF	TGTGCCAGTAGTATAGGTACTATGGCGGATACGCAGTATTTT	14	TRBV19	.	.	TRBJ2-3
CASSFGAAGANVLTF	TGTGCCAGCAGTTTTGGGGCAGCTGGGGCCAACGTCCTGACTTTC	15	TRBV28	many	.	TRBJ2-6
CASTHSGSETQYF	TGTGCCAGTACCCACAGCGGGAGCGAGACCCAGTACTTC	13	TRBV19	once	TRBD2	TRBJ2-5
CATSVVGQGSHEQFF	TGTGCCACCAGTGTCGTAGGACAGGGGTCACATGAGCAGTTCTTC	15	TRBV24-1	.	TRBD1	TRBJ2-1
CASSMNTETQYF	TGTGCCAGCAGTATGAACACAGAGACCCAGTACTTC	12	TRBV28	many	.	TRBJ2-5
CASSYTYQETQYF	TGTGCCAGCAGTTACACGTACCAAGAGACCCAGTACTTC	13	TRBV6-2/TRBV6-3	many	.	TRBJ2-5
CASSLTGVPGNYGYTF	TGTGCCAGCAGTTTGACAGGAGTCCCGGGTAACTATGGCTACACCTTC	16	TRBV27	.	.	TRBJ1-2
CASFASPYTGELFF	TGTGCCAGCTTCGCTTCGCCATACACCGGGGAGCTGTTTTTT	14	TRBV28	many	.	TRBJ2-2
CASSPSRLAFGEQFF	TGTGCCAGCAGCCCAAGTCGGCTAGCTTTCGGTGAGCAGTTCTTC	15	TRBV7-3	.	.	TRBJ2-1
CASSPDGPNTEAFF	TGTGCCAGCAGCCCTGACGGACCGAACACTGAAGCTTTCTTT	14	TRBV27	.	.	TRBJ1-1
CASSFLRYGERGMNTEAFF	TGTGCCAGCAGTTTCCTACGATATGGGGAGCGGGGAATGAACACTGAAGCTTTCTTT	19	TRBV12-3/TRBV12-4	many	.	TRBJ1-1
CASSSDSIDLYEQYF	TGTGCCAGCAGCTCTGACTCTATCGACCTCTACGAGCAGTACTTC	15	TRBV7-9	.	.	TRBJ2-7
CASSGGASLPQETQYF	TGTGCCAGCAGCGGGGGGGCTAGCCTGCCGCAAGAGACCCAGTACTTC	16	TRBV7-9	.	.	TRBJ2-5
CASRTLSQETQYF	TGTGCCAGCAGGACCTTATCTCAAGAGACCCAGTACTTC	13	TRBV19	.	.	TRBJ2-5
CASSRSALGANVLTF	TGTGCCAGTAGTCGATCGGCGCTTGGGGCCAACGTCCTGACTTTC	15	TRBV19	.	.	TRBJ2-6